This TCR beta chain emerged from a study of ipilimumab plus nivolumab after autologous stem cell transplantation. TCRdb keeps only in-frame clones here, not all; method: immunoSEQ multiplex PCR. Of 15,000 to 20,000 clones in the sample, approximately 82% are singletons; the top ten hold roughly 23%. The germline V gene encodes CDR1 LGHNA and CDR2 YSLEER. The CDR3 is made up of 16 amino acids. Trimming took 0 bases from V and 4 from J, leaving 15 bases between them. Checkpoint therapy with ipilimumab 1 mg/kg began 14 to 28 days after transplant. The material was PBMCs, obtained in a trial of ipilimumab plus nivolumab as post-transplant consolidation. This TCR was sampled from a male donor with diffuse large B-cell lymphoma. The chain recombines TRBV4-3 with TRBJ1-2; a weak D match, TRBD1 (5 bases). Here the CDR3 DNA reads TGCGCCAGCAGCCAAGATTGGCAGGGCGTTCCCTATGGCTACACCTTC. This codes for CASSQDWQGVPYGYTF.